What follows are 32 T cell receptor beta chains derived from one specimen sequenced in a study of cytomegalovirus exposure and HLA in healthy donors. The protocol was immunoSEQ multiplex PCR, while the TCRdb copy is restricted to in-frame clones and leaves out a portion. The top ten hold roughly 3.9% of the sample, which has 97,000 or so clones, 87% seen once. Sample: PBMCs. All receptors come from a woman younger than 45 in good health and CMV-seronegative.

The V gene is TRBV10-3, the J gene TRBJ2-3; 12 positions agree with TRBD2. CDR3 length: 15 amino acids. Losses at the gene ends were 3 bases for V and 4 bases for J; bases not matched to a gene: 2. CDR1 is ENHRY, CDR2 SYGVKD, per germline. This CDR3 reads CAISDLAGGPDTQYF. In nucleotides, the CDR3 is TGTGCCATCAGTGACCTAGCGGGGGGGCCAGATACGCAGTATTTT.

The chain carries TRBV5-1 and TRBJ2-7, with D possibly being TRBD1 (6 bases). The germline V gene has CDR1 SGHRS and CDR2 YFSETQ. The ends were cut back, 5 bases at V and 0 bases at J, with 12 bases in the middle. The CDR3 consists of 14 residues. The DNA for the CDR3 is TGCGCCAGCAGGCGCCGGGACACCTCCTACGAGCAGTACTTC. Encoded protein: CASRRRDTSYEQYF.

In DNA, the CDR3 is TGTGCCAGCAGCCCTCCCGGGACAGATACGCAGTATTTT. This sequence encodes CASSPPGTDTQYF. The V and J genes are TRBV13 and TRBJ2-3; D ambiguous. CDR3 size: 13 residues. Germline assignment: CDR1 PRHDT and CDR2 FYEKMQ (reference sequence). The V end lost 5 bases, the J end lost 3 bases, and 9 bases lay between the germline ends.

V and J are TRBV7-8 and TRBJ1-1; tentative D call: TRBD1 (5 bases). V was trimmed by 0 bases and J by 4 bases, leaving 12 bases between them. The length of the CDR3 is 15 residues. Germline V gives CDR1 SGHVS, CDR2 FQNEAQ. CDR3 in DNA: TGTGCCAGCAGCTTAGCGTCCCTGGGGGGCACTGAAGCTTTCTTT. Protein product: CASSLASLGGTEAFF.

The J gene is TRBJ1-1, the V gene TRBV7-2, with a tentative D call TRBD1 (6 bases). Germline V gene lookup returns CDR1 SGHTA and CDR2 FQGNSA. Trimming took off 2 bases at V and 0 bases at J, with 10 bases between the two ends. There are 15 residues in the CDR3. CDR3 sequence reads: CASSLKGHMNTEAFF. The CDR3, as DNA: TGTGCCAGCAGCTTAAAGGGACACATGAACACTGAAGCTTTCTTT.

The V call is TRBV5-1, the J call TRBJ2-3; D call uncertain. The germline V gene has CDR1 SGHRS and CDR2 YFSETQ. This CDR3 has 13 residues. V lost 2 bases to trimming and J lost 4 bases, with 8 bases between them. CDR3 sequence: CASSLQQPDTQYF. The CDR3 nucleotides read TGCGCCAGCAGCTTACAACAGCCAGATACGCAGTATTTT.

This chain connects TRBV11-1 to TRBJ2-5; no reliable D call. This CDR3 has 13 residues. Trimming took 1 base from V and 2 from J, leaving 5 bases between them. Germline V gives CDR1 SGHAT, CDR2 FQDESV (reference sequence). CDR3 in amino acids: CASSLVAQETQYF. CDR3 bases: TGTGCCAGCAGCTTAGTCGCGCAAGAGACCCAGTACTTC.

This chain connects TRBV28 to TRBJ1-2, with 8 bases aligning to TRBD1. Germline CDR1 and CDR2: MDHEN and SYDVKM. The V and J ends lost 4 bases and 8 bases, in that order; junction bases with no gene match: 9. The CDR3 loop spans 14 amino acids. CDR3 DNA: TGTGCCAGCAGTTCAGGGGACAGGTCCGGGGGCTACACCTTC. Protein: CASSSGDRSGGYTF.

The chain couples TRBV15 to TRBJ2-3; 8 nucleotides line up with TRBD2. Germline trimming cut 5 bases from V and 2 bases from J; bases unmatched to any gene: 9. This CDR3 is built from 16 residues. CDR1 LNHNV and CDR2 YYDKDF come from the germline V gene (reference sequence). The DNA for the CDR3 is TGTGCCACCAGCGTCCGGCGGGGGGAGGACACAGATACGCAGTATTTT. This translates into CATSVRRGEDTDTQYF.

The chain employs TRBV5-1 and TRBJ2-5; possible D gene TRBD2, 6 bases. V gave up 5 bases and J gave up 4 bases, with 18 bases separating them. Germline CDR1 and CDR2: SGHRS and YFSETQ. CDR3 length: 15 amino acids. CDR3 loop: CASRQLTSSRETQYF. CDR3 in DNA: TGCGCCAGCAGACAACTTACTAGCTCCCGAGAGACCCAGTACTTC.

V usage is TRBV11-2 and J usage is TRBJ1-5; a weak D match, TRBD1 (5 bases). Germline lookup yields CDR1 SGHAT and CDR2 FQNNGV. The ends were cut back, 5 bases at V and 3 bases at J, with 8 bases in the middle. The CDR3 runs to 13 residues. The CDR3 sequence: CASSDRFNQPQHF. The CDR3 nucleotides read TGTGCCAGCAGCGACAGATTCAATCAGCCCCAGCATTTT.

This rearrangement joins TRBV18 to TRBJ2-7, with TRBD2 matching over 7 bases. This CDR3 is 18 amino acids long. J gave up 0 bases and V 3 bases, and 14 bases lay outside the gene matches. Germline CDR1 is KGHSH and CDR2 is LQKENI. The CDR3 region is CASSPSTLVAGLSYEQYF. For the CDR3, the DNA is TGTGCCAGCTCACCTTCGACCCTCGTAGCGGGTCTCTCCTACGAGCAGTACTTC.

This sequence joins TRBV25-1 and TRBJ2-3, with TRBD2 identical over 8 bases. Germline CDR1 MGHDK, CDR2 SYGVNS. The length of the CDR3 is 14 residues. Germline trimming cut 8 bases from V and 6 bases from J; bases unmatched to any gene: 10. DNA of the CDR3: TGTGCCAGCGCCCGAGCGGGAGCGGGGGATACGCAGTATTTT. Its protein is CASARAGAGDTQYF. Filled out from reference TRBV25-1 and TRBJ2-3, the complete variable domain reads EADIYQTPRYLVIGTGKKITLECSQTMGHDKMYWYQQDPGMELHLIHYSYGVNSTEKGDLSSESTVSRIRTEHFPLTLESARPSHTSQYLCASARAGAGDTQYFGPGTRLTVL.

CDR3 sequence: CASSTGSAYEQYF. CDR3 bases: TGTGCCAGCAGCACAGGGAGCGCCTACGAGCAGTACTTC. This chain uses TRBV6-1 with TRBJ2-7, with TRBD1 as a possible D gene (6 bases). Germline V gives CDR1 MNHNS, CDR2 SASEGT. The length of the CDR3 is 13 residues. With 6 bases removed from V and 2 bases from J, the gap between germline ends came to 11 bases.

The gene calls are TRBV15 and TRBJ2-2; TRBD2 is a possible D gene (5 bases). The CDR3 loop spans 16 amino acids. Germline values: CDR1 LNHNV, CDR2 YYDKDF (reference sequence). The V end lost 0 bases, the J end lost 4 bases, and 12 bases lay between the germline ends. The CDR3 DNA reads TGTGCCACCAGCAGAGACCCCGGCGGGCGCACCGGGGAGCTGTTTTTT. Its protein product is CATSRDPGGRTGELFF.

Here the CDR3 reads CASSVQGARETQYF. The CDR3 coding sequence is TGTGCCAGCAGCGTGCAGGGGGCGAGAGAGACCCAGTACTTC. The genes are TRBV9 and TRBJ2-5, with 8 bases lining up with TRBD1. CDR1 is SGDLS and CDR2 is YYNGEE in the germline V gene. With V trimmed by 2 bases and J by 4 bases, 4 bases remained unmatched. This CDR3 has 14 residues.

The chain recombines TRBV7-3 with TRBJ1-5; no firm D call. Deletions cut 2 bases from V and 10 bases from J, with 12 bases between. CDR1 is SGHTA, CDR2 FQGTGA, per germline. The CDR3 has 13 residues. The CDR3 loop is CASSLQPGNPQHF. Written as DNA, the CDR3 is TGTGCCAGCAGCTTACAACCGGGGAATCCCCAGCATTTT.

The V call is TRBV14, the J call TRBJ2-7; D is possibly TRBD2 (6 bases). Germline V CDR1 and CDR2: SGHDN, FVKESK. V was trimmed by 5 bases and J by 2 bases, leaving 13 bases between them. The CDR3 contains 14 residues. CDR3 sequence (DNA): TGTGCCAGCAGCTACCGGGGGTTTGCCTACGAGCAGTACTTC. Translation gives CASSYRGFAYEQYF.

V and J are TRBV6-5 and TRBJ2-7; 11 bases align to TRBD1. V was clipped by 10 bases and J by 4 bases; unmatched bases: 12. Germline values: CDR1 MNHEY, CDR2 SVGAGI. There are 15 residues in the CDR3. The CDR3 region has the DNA TGTGCCACCGATGGTAGGGACAGGGGGAGGTACGAGCAGTACTTC. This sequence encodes CATDGRDRGRYEQYF.

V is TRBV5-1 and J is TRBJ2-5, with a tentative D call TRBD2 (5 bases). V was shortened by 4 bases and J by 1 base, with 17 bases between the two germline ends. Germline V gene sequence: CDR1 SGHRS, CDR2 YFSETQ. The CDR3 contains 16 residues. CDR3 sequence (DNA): TGCGCCAGCAGCCGGACGTTCGGGAATGTCCAAGAGACCCAGTACTTC. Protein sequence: CASSRTFGNVQETQYF.

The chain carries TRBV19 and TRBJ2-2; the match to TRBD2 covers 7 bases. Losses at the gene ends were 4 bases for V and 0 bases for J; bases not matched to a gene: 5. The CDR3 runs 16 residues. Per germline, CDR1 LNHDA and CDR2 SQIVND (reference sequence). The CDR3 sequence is CASSRNGGTNTGELFF. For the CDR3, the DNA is TGTGCCAGTAGTAGAAACGGGGGGACGAACACCGGGGAGCTGTTTTTT.

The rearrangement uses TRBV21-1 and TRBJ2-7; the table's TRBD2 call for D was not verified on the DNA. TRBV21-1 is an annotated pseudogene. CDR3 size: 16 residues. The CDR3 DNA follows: TGTGCCAGCAGCAGTCTAGCGGGAGGCTTCTCCTACGAGCAGTACTTC. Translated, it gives CASSSLAGGFSYEQYF.

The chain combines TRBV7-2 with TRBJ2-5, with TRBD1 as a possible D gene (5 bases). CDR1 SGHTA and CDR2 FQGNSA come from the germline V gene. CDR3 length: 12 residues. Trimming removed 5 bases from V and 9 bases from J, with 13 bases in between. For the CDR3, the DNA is TGTGCCAGCAGCGCCCCTAGGGGTCCCCAGTACTTC. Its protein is CASSAPRGPQYF.

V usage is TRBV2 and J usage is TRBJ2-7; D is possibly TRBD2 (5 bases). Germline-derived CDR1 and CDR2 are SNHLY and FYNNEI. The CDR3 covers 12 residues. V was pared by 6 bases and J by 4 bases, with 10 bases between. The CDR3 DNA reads TGTGCCAGCAGAGCCGGGGTTTACGAGCAGTACTTC. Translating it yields CASRAGVYEQYF.

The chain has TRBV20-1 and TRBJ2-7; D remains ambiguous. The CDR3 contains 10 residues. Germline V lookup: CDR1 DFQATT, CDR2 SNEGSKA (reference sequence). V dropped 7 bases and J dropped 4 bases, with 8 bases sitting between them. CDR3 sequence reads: CSVARYEQYF. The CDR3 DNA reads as TGCAGTGTGGCGCGGTACGAGCAGTACTTC.

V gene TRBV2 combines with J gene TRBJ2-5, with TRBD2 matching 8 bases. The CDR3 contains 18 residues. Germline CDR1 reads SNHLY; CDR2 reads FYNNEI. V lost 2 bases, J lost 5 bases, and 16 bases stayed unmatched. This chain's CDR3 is CASSETRRLAPGVETQYF. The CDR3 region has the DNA TGTGCCAGCAGTGAAACCCGGAGACTAGCGCCCGGGGTGGAGACCCAGTACTTC.

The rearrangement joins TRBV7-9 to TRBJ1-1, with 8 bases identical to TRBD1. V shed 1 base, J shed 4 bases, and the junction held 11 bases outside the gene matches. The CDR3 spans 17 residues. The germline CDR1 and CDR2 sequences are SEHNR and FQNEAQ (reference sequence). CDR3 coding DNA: TGTGCCAGCAGCTTAGAGGGTCTGGGACAGGTCGGCACTGAAGCTTTCTTT. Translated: CASSLEGLGQVGTEAFF.

As DNA, the CDR3 is TGTGCCAGTAGTAGTAACAGGGCCTCCTACGAGCAGTACTTC. Translating gives CASSSNRASYEQYF. V usage is TRBV19 and J usage is TRBJ2-7; weak D call: TRBD1 (6 bases). The CDR3 sequence is 14 residues long. Between the trimmed V and J ends, which lost 4 bases and 0 bases, there was a span of 10 bases. Looked up from germline, CDR1 is LNHDA and CDR2 is SQIVND (reference sequence).

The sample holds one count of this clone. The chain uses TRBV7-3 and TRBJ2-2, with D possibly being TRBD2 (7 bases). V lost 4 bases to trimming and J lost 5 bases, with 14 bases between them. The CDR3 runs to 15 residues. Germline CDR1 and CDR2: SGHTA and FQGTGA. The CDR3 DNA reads TGTGCCAGCAGCTCTGAGGGGAGGGGGACCGGGGAGCTGTTTTTT. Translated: CASSSEGRGTGELFF.

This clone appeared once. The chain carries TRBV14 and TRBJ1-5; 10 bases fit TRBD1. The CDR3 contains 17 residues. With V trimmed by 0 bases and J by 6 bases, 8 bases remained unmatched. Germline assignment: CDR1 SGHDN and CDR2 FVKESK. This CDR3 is CASSQEGRTGGSQPQHF. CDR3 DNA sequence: TGTGCCAGCAGCCAAGAAGGAAGGACAGGGGGGAGTCAGCCCCAGCATTTT. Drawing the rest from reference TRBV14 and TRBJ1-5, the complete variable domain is EAGVTQFPSHSVIEKGQTVTLRCDPISGHDNLYWYRRVMGKEIKFLLHFVKESKQDESGMPNNRFLAERTGGTYSTLKVQPAELEDSGVYFCASSQEGRTGGSQPQHFGDGTRLSIL.

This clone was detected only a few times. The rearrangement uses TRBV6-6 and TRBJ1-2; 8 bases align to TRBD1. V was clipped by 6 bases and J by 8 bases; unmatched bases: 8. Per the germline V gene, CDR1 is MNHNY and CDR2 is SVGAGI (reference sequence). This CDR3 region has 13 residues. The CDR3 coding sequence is TGTGCCAGCAGCCAAGGGACAGGACTAGGCTACACCTTC. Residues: CASSQGTGLGYTF.

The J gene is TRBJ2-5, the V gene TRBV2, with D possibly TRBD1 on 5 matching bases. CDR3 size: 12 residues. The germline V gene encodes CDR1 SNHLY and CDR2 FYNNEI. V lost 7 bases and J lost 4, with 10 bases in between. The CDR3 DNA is TGTGCCAGCATAGGGGTCGCAGAGACCCAGTACTTC. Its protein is CASIGVAETQYF.